This TCR beta chain was profiled in a study of CD8 T cells in Susac syndrome. Only one count was recorded for this clonotype. RNA amounts of about 0.5 to 1 ug underwent reverse transcription with random hexamers. TCRdb recomputed calls from the immunoSEQ multiplex PCR reads with MiXCR, one row per CDR3 protein. Of about 120,000 distinct CDR3 sequences listed, about 95% are singletons. Age- and sex-matched healthy donors served as the control group. Through negative isolation, CD4+ and CD8+ T cells were obtained, while TEMRA cells were enriched using FACS. CDR1 and CDR2 from the germline V gene are MNHEY and SVGAGI. The CDR3 contains 19 residues. V gave up 0 bases and J gave up 1 base; unmatched junction bases: 12.

Sequencing input: CD4+ T cells from PBMCs. The gene calls are TRBV6-5 and TRBJ2-4; 7 bases agree with TRBD2. This clonotype was sampled from a human donor in good health. In DNA, the CDR3 is TGTGCCAGCAGTTACTCTGTTTCGTCGGCTAGCGGTGCCAAAAACATTCAGTACTTC. It yields the protein CASSYSVSSASGAKNIQYF.